This T cell receptor (beta chain) comes out of a study of response to subunit inactivated influenza vaccine. Findings and caveats of the study: That few new T cells are recruited by each seasonal influenza vaccination was the authors' suggestion.

TCRdb reprocessed the RT-PCR reads via MiXCR and lists one record per CDR3 protein. The sample has about 310,000 distinct CDR3 sequences, 22% seen once. A word on this clonotype: Its target is unknown.

The J segment lost 4 bases and the V segment lost 2 bases, leaving 2 bases of the junction unmatched. The CDR3 covers 16 residues. Looked up from germline, CDR1 is MNHEY and CDR2 is SVGEGT. The V call is TRBV6-2 or TRBV6-3, the J call TRBJ2-3, with 14 bases aligning to TRBD2. Sequencing used PBMCs from blood, obtained less than 22 months after vaccination. This receptor was taken from a man aged 50-75 years who received an inactivated influenza vaccine. CDR3 in amino acids: CASSYGTSGSPDTQYF. CDR3 nucleotides: TGTGCCAGCAGTTACGGGACTAGCGGGAGTCCAGATACGCAGTATTTT.